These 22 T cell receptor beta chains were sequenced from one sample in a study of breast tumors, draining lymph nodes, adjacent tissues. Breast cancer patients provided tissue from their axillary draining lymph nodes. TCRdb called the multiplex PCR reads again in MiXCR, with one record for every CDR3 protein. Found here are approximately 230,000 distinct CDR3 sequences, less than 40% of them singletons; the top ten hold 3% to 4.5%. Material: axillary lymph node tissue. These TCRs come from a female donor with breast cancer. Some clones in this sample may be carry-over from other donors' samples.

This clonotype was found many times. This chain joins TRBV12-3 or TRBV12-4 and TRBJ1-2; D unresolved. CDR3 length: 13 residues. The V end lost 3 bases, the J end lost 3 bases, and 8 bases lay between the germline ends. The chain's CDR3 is CASSLETYYGYTF. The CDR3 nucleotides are TGTGCCAGCAGTTTGGAGACTTACTATGGCTACACCTTC.

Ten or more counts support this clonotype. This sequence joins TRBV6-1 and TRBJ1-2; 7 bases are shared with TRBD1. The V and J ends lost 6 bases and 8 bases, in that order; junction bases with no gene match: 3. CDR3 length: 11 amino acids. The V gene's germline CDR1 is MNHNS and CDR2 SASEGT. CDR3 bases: TGTGCCAGCAGGGAGGGACAGGGCTACACCTTC. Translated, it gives CASREGQGYTF.

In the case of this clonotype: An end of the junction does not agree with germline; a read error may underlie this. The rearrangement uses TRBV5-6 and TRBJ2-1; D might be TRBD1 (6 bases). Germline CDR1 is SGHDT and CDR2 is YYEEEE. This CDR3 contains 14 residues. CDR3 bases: TGTGCCAGCAGCGAAACAGGGCTTGGCAATGGGCAGTTCTTC. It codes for CASSETGLGNGQFF.

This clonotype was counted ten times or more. CDR3 region: CATSARTGDNEQFF. CDR3 in DNA: TGTGCCACCAGTGCCAGGACAGGGGACAATGAGCAGTTCTTC. The chain is built from TRBV24-1 and TRBJ2-1; 9 bases align to TRBD1. Trimming cost V 5 bases and J 5 bases; bases outside gene matches: 3. Per germline, CDR1 KGHDR and CDR2 SFDVKD. This CDR3 contains 14 residues.

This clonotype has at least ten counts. The CDR3 loop is CASSQDRGASDTDTQYF. The CDR3 DNA is TGTGCCAGCAGCCAAGACCGTGGGGCTAGCGACACAGATACGCAGTATTTT. V gene TRBV4-2 combines with J gene TRBJ2-3, with D possibly matching TRBD2 (6 bases). The CDR3 is made up of 17 amino acids. V lost 0 bases to trimming and J lost 2 bases, with 15 bases between them. Germline V CDR1 and CDR2: LGHNA, YNFKEQ.

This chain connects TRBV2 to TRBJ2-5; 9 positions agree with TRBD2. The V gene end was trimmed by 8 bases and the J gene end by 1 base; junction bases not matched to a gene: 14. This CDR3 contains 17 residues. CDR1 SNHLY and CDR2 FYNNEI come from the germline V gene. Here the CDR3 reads CASSYSGGRTFQETQYF. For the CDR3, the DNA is TGTGCCAGCTCGTATAGCGGGGGCCGTACCTTCCAAGAGACCCAGTACTTC.

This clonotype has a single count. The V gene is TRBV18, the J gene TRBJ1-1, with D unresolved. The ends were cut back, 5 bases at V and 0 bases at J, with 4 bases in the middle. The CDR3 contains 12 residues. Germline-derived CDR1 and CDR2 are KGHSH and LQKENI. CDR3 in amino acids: CASSGVNTEAFF. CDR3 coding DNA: TGTGCCAGCTCAGGGGTGAACACTGAAGCTTTCTTT.

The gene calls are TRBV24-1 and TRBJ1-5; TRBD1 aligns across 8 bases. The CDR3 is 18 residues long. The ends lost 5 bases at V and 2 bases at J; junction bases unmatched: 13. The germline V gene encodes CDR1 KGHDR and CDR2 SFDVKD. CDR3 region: CATSGRDRGSYGNQPQHF. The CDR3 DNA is TGTGCCACCAGTGGCCGAGACAGGGGATCATATGGCAATCAGCCCCAGCATTTT.

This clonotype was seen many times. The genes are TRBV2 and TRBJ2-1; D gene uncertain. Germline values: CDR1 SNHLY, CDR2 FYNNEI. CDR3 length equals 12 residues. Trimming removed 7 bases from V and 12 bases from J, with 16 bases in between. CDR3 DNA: TGTGCCAGCAAAGTTCGGTCTTCGGGGCAGTTCTTC. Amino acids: CASKVRSSGQFF.

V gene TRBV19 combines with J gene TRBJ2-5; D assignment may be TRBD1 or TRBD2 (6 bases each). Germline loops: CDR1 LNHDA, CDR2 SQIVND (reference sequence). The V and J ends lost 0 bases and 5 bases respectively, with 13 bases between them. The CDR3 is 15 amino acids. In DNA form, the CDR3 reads TGTGCCAGTAGTATAGATCTGGGGGGCCCGGAGACCCAGTACTTC. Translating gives CASSIDLGGPETQYF.

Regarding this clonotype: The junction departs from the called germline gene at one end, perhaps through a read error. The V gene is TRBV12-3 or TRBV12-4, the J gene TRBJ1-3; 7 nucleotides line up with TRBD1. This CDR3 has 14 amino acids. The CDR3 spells CASSEGASGNIIYF. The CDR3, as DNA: TGTGCCAGCAGTGAGGGGGCATCTGGAAACATCATATATTTT.

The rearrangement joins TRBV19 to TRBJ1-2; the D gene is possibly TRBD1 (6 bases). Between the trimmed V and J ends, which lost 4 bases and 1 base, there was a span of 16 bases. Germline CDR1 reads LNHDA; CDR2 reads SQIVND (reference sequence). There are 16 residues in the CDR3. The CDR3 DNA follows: TGTGCCAGTAGTAAGGACAGCAGTCTGATTAACTATGGCTACACCTTC. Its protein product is CASSKDSSLINYGYTF.

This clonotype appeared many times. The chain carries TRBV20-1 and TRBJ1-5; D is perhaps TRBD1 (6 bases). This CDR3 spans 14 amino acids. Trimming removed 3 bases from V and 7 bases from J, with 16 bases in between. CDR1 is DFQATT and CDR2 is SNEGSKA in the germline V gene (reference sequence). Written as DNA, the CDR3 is TGCAGTGCTAGTGTTGCGGGGGCGGGACAGCCCCAGCATTTT. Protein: CSASVAGAGQPQHF.

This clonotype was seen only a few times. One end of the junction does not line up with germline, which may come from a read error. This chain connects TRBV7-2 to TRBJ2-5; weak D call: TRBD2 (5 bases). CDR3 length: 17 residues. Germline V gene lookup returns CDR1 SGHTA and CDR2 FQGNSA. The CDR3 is CASSLDLRSAYQEPQYF. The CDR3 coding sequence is TGTGCCAGCAGCTTAGATCTTCGTAGCGCCTACCAAGAGCCCCAGTACTTC.

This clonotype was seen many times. This chain's CDR3 is CASSPRQPYGYTF. CDR3 coding DNA: TGTGCCAGCAGCCCCCGCCAGCCCTATGGCTACACCTTC. The chain recombines TRBV11-2 with TRBJ1-2; the D is unclear. Trimming took off 5 bases at V and 4 bases at J, with 11 bases between the two ends. This CDR3 comprises 13 residues. In germline, CDR1 is SGHAT, CDR2 FQNNGV.

The chain's CDR3 is CASGSSREGFNEQFF. CDR3 DNA sequence: TGTGCCAGCGGTTCTAGCAGGGAGGGTTTTAATGAGCAGTTCTTC. The chain employs TRBV7-6 and TRBJ2-1, with 7 positions matching TRBD2. Losses at the gene ends were 8 bases for V and 7 bases for J; bases not matched to a gene: 14. The CDR3 length is 15 residues. Per germline, CDR1 SGHVS and CDR2 FNYEAQ.

CDR3 sequence: CASSGGSSPQHF. CDR3 coding DNA: TGTGCCAGCAGTGGAGGGAGTTCGCCCCAGCATTTT. The rearrangement joins TRBV6-5 to TRBJ1-5; no clear D gene. The CDR3 loop spans 12 amino acids. Trimming took off 5 bases at V and 9 bases at J, with 11 bases between the two ends. Germline CDR1 reads MNHEY; CDR2 reads SVGAGI.

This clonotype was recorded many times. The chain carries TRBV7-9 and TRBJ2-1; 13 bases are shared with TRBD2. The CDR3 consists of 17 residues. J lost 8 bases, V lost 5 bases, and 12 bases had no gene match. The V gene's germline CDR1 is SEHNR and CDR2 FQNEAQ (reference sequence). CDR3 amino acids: CASSRGTSGTRWDEQFF. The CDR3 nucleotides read TGTGCCAGCAGCCGTGGGACTAGCGGGACTCGGTGGGATGAGCAGTTCTTC.

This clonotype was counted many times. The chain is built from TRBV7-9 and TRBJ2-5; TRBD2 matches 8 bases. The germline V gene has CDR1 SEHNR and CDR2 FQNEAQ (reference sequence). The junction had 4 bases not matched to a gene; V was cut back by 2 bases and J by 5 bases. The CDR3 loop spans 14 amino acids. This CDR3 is CASSLSGGLETQYF. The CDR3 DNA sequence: TGTGCCAGCAGCTTATCGGGGGGGCTGGAGACCCAGTACTTC.

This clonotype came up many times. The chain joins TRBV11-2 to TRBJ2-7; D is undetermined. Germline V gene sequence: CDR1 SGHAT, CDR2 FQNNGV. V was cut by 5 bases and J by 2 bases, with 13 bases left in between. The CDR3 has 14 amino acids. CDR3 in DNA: TGTGCCAGCAGCCGGAAGACACTAACCTACGAGCAGTACTTC. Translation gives CASSRKTLTYEQYF.

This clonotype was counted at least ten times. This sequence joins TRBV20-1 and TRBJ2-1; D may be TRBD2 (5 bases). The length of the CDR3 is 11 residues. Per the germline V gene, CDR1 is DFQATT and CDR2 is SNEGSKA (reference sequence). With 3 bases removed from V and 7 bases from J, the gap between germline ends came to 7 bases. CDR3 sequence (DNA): TGCAGTGCTAGCACTAGTAATGAGCAGTTCTTC. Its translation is CSASTSNEQFF.

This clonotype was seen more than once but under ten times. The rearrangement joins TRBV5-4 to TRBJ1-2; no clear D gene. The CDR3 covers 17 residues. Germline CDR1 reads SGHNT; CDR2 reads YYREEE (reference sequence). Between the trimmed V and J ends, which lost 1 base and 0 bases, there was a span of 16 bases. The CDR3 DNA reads TGTGCCAGCAGCTTGAGCCAGGCGAATCCCTCTAACTATGGCTACACCTTC. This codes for CASSLSQANPSNYGYTF.